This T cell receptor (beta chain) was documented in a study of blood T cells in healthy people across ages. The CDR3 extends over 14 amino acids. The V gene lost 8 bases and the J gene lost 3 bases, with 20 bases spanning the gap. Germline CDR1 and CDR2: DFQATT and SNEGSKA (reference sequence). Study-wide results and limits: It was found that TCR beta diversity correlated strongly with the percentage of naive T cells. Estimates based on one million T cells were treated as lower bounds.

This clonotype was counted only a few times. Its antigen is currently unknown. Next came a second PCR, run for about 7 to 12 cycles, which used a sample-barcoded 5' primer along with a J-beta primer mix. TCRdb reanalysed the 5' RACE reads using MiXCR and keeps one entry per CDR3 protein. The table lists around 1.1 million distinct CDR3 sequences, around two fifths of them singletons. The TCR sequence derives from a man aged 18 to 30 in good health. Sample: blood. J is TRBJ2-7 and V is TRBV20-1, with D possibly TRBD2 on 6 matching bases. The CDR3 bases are TGCAGTTCGCAACCGGGACTGGGGGTCTACGAGCAGTACTTC. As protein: CSSQPGLGVYEQYF.